This T cell receptor (beta chain) is from a study of blood T cell repertoires in COVID-19. With V trimmed by 5 bases and J by 4 bases, 5 bases remained unmatched. The germline gives CDR1 LNHDA, CDR2 SQIVND (reference sequence). There are 15 residues in the CDR3. Using immunoSEQ multiplex PCR, the repertoire was profiled, and TCRdb retains in-frame clones only, with some absent. The sample includes 250,000 or so clones, roughly 86% seen only once; the top ten take approximately 2.6%. The study assigned cohorts using participant-reported clinical history. What was sequenced was PBMCs or T cells enriched from blood (not recorded which). V is TRBV19 and J is TRBJ2-1, with TRBD2 matching 10 bases. The sequence came from a woman younger than 30 who had recovered from COVID-19. The CDR3 DNA reads TGTGCCAGTAGTCCACTAGCGGGGAGATACAATGAGCAGTTCTTC. It codes for CASSPLAGRYNEQFF. Filled out from reference TRBV19 and TRBJ2-1, the complete variable domain reads DGGITQSPKYLFRKEGQNVTLSCEQNLNHDAMYWYRQDPGQGLRLIYYSQIVNDFQKGDIAEGYSVSREKKESFPLTVTSAQKNPTAFYLCASSPLAGRYNEQFFGPGTRLTVL.